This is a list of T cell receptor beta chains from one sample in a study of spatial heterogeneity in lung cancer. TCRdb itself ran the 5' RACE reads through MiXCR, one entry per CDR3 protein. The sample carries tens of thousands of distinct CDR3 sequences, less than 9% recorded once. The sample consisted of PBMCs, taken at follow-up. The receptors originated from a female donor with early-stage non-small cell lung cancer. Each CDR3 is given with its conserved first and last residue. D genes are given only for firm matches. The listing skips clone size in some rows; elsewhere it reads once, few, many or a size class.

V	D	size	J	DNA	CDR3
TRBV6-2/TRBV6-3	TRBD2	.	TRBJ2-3	TGTGCCAGTAGGATGAAAAGCGGGGACACAGATACGCAGTATTTT	CASRMKSGDTDTQYF
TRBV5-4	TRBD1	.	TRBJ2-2	TGTGCCAGCAGCTTGGTGACAGGGCCGAACACCGGGGAGCTGTTTTTT	CASSLVTGPNTGELFF
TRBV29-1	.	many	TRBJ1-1	TGCAGCGTTGTAGCGGTGTGGGAAGCTTTCTTT	CSVVAVWEAFF
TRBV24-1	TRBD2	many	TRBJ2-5	TGTGCCACCAGTGATTCAAATCCTAGCGGTCCCAGGGAGACCCAGTACTTC	CATSDSNPSGPRETQYF
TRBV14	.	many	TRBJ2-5	TGTGCCAGCAGCCAAGATCTTCGAGGTACCCAGTACTTC	CASSQDLRGTQYF
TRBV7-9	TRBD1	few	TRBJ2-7	TGTGCCAGCAGCCGAGGGACAGGGGCTAGTAGTGGGGAGCAGTACTTC	CASSRGTGASSGEQYF
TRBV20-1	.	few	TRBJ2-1	TGCAGTGCTAGAGTACGGGCAGGGATCGGCTACAATGAGCAGTTCTTC	CSARVRAGIGYNEQFF
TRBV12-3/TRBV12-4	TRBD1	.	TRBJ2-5	TGTGCCAGCAGGTTGGGGACAGGGCTTCCGGAGACCCAGTACTTC	CASRLGTGLPETQYF
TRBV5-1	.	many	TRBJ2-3	TGCGCCAGCAGCTTGGCTCCAGGTACCAGGGGAGGACGTACGCAGTATTTT	CASSLAPGTRGGRTQYF
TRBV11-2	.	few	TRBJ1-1	TGTGCCAGCAGCTTAGTGGGGGGATTAAACACTGAAGCTTTCTTT	CASSLVGGLNTEAFF
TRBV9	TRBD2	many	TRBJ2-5	TGTGCCAGCAGCGTAGCTTCAGGGACTAGCATGGAGACCCAGTACTTC	CASSVASGTSMETQYF